The source of this T cell receptor (beta chain) is a study of shared clonotypes between healthy human individuals. This clone was counted between two and nine times. Other nucleotide sequences in the sample specify the same CDR3. Produced via immunoSEQ multiplex PCR; TCRdb's table is partial and in-frame only. The table lists a few hundred thousand clones, 50% to 80% of them singletons, with 11% in the top ten. V lost 5 bases to trimming and J lost 1 base, with 2 bases between them. The CDR3 contains 12 residues. Per the germline V gene, CDR1 is MNHEY and CDR2 is SMNVEV (reference sequence). This clonotype was sampled from a man aged 25 to 40 in good health. The sample consisted of memory CD4+ T cells sorted from blood. Sample subset: CD45RA-negative fraction. The genes are TRBV27 and TRBJ2-2; D uncertain. CDR3 sequence: CASSQNTGELFF. The CDR3 nucleotides read TGTGCCAGCAGTCAGAACACCGGGGAGCTGTTTTTT.